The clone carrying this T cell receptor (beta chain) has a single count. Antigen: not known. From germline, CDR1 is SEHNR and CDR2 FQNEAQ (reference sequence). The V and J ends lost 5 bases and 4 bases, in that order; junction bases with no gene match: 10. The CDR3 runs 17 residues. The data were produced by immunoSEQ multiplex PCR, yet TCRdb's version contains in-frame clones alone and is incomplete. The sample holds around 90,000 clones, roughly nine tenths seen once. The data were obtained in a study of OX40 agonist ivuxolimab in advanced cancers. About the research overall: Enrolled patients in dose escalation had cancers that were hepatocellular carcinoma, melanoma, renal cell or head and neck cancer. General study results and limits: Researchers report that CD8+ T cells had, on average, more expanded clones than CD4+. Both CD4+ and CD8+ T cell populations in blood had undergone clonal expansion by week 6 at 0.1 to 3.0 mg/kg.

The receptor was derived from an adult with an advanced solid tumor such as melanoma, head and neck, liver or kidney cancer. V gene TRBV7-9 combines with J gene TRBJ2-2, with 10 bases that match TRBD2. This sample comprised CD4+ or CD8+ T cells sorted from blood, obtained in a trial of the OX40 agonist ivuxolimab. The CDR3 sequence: CASSRSGLAGATGELFF. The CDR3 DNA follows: TGTGCCAGCAGCCGCTCGGGGCTAGCGGGAGCCACCGGGGAGCTGTTTTTT.